The 6 T cell receptor beta chains below all came from one sample that was sequenced in a study of neurological immune-mediated disorders (dated by TCRdb to between 2018 and 2021). Library prep was done by 5' RACE. Sequenced on an Illumina HiSeq 2500. TCRdb reran the public reads through fastp at Q25 and MiXCR, keeping productive beta chains. When rows share a CDR3 protein, they turn into one entry using the most common DNA and genes. Recorded for this sample are over 60,000 distinct CDR3 sequences; 4% to 6% of them occurred a single time. The ten largest account for approximately 3% of the sample. The sample comprised PBMCs. These receptors all come from a young woman with multiple sclerosis.

In this sample, this clonotype turned up a few times. The V and J genes are TRBV15 and TRBJ1-5, with D perhaps TRBD1 (5 bases). This CDR3 comprises 14 residues. The germline V and J ends were trimmed by 4 bases and 0 bases, with 7 bases remaining between them. Germline values: CDR1 LNHNV, CDR2 YYDKDF (reference sequence). The CDR3 protein is CATSKGDSNQPQHF. CDR3 DNA sequence: TGTGCCACCAGCAAAGGGGATAGCAATCAGCCCCAGCATTTT.

This clonotype was detected ten times or more. The rearrangement links TRBV4-2 to TRBJ1-5, with a tentative D call TRBD1 (5 bases). This CDR3 is 19 amino acids long. Germline V gene sequence: CDR1 LGHNA, CDR2 YNFKEQ. Trimming took 4 bases from V and 0 from J, leaving 22 bases between them. CDR3 sequence (DNA): TGTGCCAGCAGCCCCTTCGGGCAGGGTGGCCCATATAGCAATCAGCCCCAGCATTTT. It yields the protein CASSPFGQGGPYSNQPQHF.

This clonotype was detected ten times or more. The chain recombines TRBV7-2 with TRBJ2-5, with 9 bases identical to TRBD2. Per the germline V gene, CDR1 is SGHTA and CDR2 is FQGNSA. CDR3 length: 13 amino acids. With V trimmed by 7 bases and J by 7 bases, 7 bases remained unmatched. The CDR3 coding sequence is TGTGCCAGCACAGCGGGGGGCGCAGGGACCCAGTACTTC. It yields the protein CASTAGGAGTQYF.

This clonotype was found many times. The chain couples TRBV20-1 to TRBJ2-3; the match to TRBD2 covers 14 bases. V trimming: 4 bases; J trimming: 0 bases; junction bases outside the gene matches: 9. Germline V CDR1 and CDR2: DFQATT, SNEGSKA (reference sequence). The CDR3 has 18 residues. The CDR3 is CSATTGTSGGSSTDTQYF. DNA of the CDR3: TGCAGTGCTACCACCGGGACTAGCGGGGGCTCTAGCACAGATACGCAGTATTTT.

Regarding this clonotype: Germline is not matched at one junction end, which may reflect a read error. V and J are TRBV20-1 and TRBJ1-5, with 12 bases lining up with TRBD1. CDR1 is DFQATT and CDR2 is SNEGSKA in the germline V gene (reference sequence). The CDR3 runs to 17 residues. As DNA, the CDR3 is TGCAGTGCTAGCCCGGCGGGACAGGGGGCAGGCAATCAGCCCCAGAATTTT. This sequence encodes CSASPAGQGAGNQPQNF.

This clonotype was detected many times. The V gene is TRBV5-1, the J gene TRBJ2-3, with D possibly being TRBD2 (6 bases). In germline, CDR1 is SGHRS, CDR2 YFSETQ. The V end was cut by 0 bases, the J end by 3 bases, with 11 bases between. CDR3 length: 15 amino acids. The CDR3 nucleotides are TGCGCCAGCAGCTTGGCATCTAGCGTAACAGATACGCAGTATTTT. This gives the protein CASSLASSVTDTQYF.